Given below is one TCR beta chain in context. Its cognate antigen is unknown. The data originate from a study of T cell responses to AZD1222 COVID-19 vaccine. Regarding the study as a whole: Spike-specific TCRs gained breadth and depth after people received two AZD1222 doses.

Germline values: CDR1 MNHEY, CDR2 SMNVEV (reference sequence). The CDR3 covers 16 residues. The V end lost 7 bases, the J end lost 2 bases, and 19 bases lay between the germline ends. Sequencing was performed with immunoSEQ multiplex PCR; in TCRdb, only in-frame clones are kept and a portion is missing. The sample contains 150,000 or so clones, 85% to 90% of which appear only once. The sample here was peripheral blood, taken 28 days after the second AZD1222 dose. This chain uses TRBV27 with TRBJ2-3, with D unresolved. This TCR was recovered from an adult who received the AZD1222 COVID-19 vaccine. CDR3 in DNA: TGTGCCAGCACCCCGCGGCGAACCTACCTCACAGATACGCAGTATTTT. Encoded protein: CASTPRRTYLTDTQYF.